Given below is one TCR beta chain in context. The antigen remains unidentified. The CDR3 loop spans 14 amino acids. J was trimmed by 1 base and V by 8 bases; bases with no gene match: 5. Per the germline V gene, CDR1 is SEHNR and CDR2 is FQNEAQ (reference sequence). The entry originates in a study of human T cells and chemical hapten exposure. Study overall: Weekly diphenylcyclopropenone doses were given to patients' scalps across the roughly 25-week study. Findings and limits, study-wide: TCRs at a frequency above 1 in 1000 stayed unchanged with DPC sensitization. Significantly more large CDR3 similarity clusters were formed by expanded TCRs than by controls. Having alopecia, donors may respond immunologically unlike healthy people.

MiXCR, applied by TCRdb to the RACE reads, yields one record per CDR3 protein. There are around 110,000 distinct CDR3 sequences in the sample; around 11% occur only once, and around 2.2% lies in the top ten. Time point meaning: patch test 3, about 24 weeks after DPC sensitization. Treatment: therapeutic diphenylcyclopropenone sensitization with weekly scalp DPC. The receptor comes from a woman aged 45-65 years with alopecia areata. Some clones in this sample may be carry-over from other donors' samples. The rearrangement uses TRBV7-9 and TRBJ2-4, with 7 nucleotides matching TRBD1. The source was whole blood, collected in connection with sensitization to the hapten diphenylcyclopropenone (DPC). The CDR3 DNA reads TGTGCCAGCTGCCCGACAGGGGCCAAAAACATTCAGTACTTC. This translates into CASCPTGAKNIQYF.